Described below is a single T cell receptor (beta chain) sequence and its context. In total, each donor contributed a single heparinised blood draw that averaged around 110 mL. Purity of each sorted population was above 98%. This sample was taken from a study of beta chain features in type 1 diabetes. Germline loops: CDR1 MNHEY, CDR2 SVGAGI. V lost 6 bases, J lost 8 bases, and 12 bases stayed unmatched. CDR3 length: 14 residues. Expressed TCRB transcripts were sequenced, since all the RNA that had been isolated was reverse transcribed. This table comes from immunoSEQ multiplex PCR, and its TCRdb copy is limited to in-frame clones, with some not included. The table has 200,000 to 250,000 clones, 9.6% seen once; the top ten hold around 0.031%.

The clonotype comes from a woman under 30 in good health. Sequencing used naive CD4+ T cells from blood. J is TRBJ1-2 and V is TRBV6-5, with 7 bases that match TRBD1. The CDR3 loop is CASSPRQGTGGYTF. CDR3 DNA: TGTGCCAGCAGCCCCCGACAGGGAACGGGGGGCTACACCTTC.